Sequencing of this TCR beta chain was carried out in a study of CD8 T cells in ankylosing spondylitis. This clonotype has at least ten counts. TCRdb called the 5' RACE reads again in MiXCR, with one record for every CDR3 protein. The table includes roughly 91,000 distinct CDR3 sequences, over 6.5% detected once. The CDR3 extends over 14 amino acids. CDR1 SGDLS and CDR2 YYNGEE come from the germline V gene. Germline trimming cut 6 bases from V and 0 bases from J; bases unmatched to any gene: 5. V and J are TRBV9 and TRBJ1-2; the match to TRBD1 covers 7 bases. The sequenced sample was blood, either unsorted or a sorted T cell fraction (not recorded which). This receptor was taken from a male donor with ankylosing spondylitis or in good health (not recorded which). The CDR3 DNA sequence: TGTGCCAGCACCGGGACAGTAGCTAACTATGGCTACACCTTC. It specifies CASTGTVANYGYTF.